This T cell receptor beta chain was sequenced for a study of technical replicates of blood from a few donors. The germline V and J ends were trimmed by 7 bases and 5 bases, with 18 bases remaining between them. The CDR3 is 15 residues long. Germline values: CDR1 MRHNA, CDR2 SNTAGT. The table came from immunoSEQ multiplex PCR; TCRdb's copy has only in-frame clones and leaves some out. This sample has under 70,000 clones, with roughly nine tenths found just once. Source material: PBMCs. The sequence derives from a human donor in good health. Some clones in this sample may be carry-over from other donors' samples. The chain employs TRBV6-4 and TRBJ2-1, with D maybe TRBD2 (6 bases). The CDR3: CASNFRESRNNEQFF. CDR3 coding DNA: TGTGCCAGCAATTTCCGGGAGAGTAGGAACAATGAGCAGTTCTTC.